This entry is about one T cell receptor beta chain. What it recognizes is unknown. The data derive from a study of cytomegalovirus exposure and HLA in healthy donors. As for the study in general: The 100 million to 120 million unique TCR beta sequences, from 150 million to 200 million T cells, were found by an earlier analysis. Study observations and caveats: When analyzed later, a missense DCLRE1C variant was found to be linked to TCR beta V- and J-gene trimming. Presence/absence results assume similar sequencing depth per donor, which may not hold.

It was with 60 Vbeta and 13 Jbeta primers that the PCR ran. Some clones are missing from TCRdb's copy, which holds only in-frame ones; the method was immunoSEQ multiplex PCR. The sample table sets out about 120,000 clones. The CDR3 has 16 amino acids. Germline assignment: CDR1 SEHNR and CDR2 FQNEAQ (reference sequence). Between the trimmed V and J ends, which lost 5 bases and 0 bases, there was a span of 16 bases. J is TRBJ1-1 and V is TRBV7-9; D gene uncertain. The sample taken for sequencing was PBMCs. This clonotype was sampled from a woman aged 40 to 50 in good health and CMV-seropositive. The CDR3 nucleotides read TGTGCCAGCAGCCCTAAGGACCGGGGTATGAACACTGAAGCTTTCTTT. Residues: CASSPKDRGMNTEAFF.